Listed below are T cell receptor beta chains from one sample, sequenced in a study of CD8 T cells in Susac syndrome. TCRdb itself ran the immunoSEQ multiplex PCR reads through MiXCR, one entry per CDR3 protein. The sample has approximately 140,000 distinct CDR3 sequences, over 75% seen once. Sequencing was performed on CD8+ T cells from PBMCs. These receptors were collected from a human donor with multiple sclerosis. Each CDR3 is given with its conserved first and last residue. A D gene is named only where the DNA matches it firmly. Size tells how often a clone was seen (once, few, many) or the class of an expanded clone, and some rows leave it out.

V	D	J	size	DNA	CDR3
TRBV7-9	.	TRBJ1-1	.	TGTGCCAGCAGCTTAGGCGGGCTGCACACTGAAGCTTTCTTT	CASSLGGLHTEAFF
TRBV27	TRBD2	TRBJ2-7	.	TGTGCCAGCAGTTTCGGAGCGGGGGATACCTACGAGCAGTACTTC	CASSFGAGDTYEQYF
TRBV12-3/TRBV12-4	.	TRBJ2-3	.	TGTGCCAGCAGCCTTGGCAGTAGCGCAGATACGCAGTATTTT	CASSLGSSADTQYF
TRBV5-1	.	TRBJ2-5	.	TGCGCCAGCAGCTCGAACGACTTTCGGGAGACCCAGTACTTC	CASSSNDFRETQYF
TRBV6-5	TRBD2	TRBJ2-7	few	TGTGCCAGCAGTTACTACAGGGCGGGGGGCGAGCAGTACTTC	CASSYYRAGGEQYF
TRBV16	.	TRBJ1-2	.	TGTGCCAGCAGCGACTCTCCGGGGGCGTACTATGGCTACACCTTC	CASSDSPGAYYGYTF
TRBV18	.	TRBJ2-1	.	TGTGCCAGCTCACGCGGGGGCAGTGAGCAGTTCTTC	CASSRGGSEQFF
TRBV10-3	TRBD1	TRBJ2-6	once	TGTGCCATCGGGGACAGTGTTTCTGGGGCCAACGTCCTGACTTTC	CAIGDSVSGANVLTF
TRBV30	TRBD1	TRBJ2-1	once	TGTGCCTGGAGTGTCGACAGGGGGCTCGATGAGCAGTTCTTC	CAWSVDRGLDEQFF
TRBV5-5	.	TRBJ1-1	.	TGTGCCAGCAGCTCCCCGCTACAGCGCCCGAACACTGAAGCTTTCTTT	CASSSPLQRPNTEAFF
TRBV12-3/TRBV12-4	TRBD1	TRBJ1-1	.	TGTGCCAGCAGTTCGGAGGGACAGGGGATAAACACTGAAGCTTTCTTT	CASSSEGQGINTEAFF
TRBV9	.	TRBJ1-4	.	TGTGCCAGCAGCCCCTCGGAGACCAGGATAATGCGGAATGAAAAACTGTTTTTT	CASSPSETRIMRNEKLFF
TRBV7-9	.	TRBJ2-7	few	TGTGCCAGCAGCTTATTTAACGACGAGCAGTACTTC	CASSLFNDEQYF
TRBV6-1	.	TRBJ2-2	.	TGTGCCAGCAGTGAACCAGTTGCGAACACCGGGGAGCTGTTTTTT	CASSEPVANTGELFF
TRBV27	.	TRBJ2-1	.	TGTGCCAGCAGTTTTGGTGGACACTACAATGAGCAGTTCTTC	CASSFGGHYNEQFF
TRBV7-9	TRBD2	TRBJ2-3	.	TGTGCCAGCAGCGGAGGCCTAGCGGGAGTGGTAGATACGCAGTATTTT	CASSGGLAGVVDTQYF
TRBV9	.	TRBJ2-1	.	TGTGCCAGCAGCGTAAGAGGAGGGAGAGGTGACAATGAGCAGTTCTTC	CASSVRGGRGDNEQFF
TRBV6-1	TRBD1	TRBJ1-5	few	TGTGCCAGCCACGGGGGGACAGCGAGACCCCTCCGATATAGCAATCAGCCCCAGCATTTT	CASHGGTARPLRYSNQPQHF
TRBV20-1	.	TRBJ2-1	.	TGCAGTGCTAGAGATCCCCGGCGTGACTCCAATGAGCAGTTCTTC	CSARDPRRDSNEQFF
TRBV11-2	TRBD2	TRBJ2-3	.	TGTGCCAGCAGCCCTCCGTTCGGTAGCGGGAGCACAGATACGCAGTATTTT	CASSPPFGSGSTDTQYF
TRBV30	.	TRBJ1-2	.	TGTGCCGCTGAGGACCTTACCTATGGCTACACCTTC	CAAEDLTYGYTF
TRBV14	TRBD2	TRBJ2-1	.	TGTGCCAGCAGCAATCACCTTAGCGGGAGCAGAAACTACAATGAGCAGTTCTTC	CASSNHLSGSRNYNEQFF